These 13 T cell receptor beta chains were all obtained from the same sample, sequenced in a study of OX40 agonist ivuxolimab in advanced cancers. The assay was immunoSEQ multiplex PCR, and TCRdb's table has in-frame clones only and misses some. This sample carries tens of thousands of clones, around 80% of them seen once, and the ten largest clones take roughly a tenth. The sample in question was CD4+ or CD8+ T cells sorted from blood, obtained in a trial of the OX40 agonist ivuxolimab. These receptors came from an adult with an advanced solid tumor such as melanoma, head and neck, liver or kidney cancer.

This chain uses TRBV29-1 with TRBJ1-1, with 10 nucleotides matching TRBD1. V lost 8 bases and J lost 5; bases outside the gene matches: 11. The germline V gene has CDR1 SQVTM and CDR2 ANQGSEA. The CDR3 loop spans 14 amino acids. Here the CDR3 DNA reads TGCAGCATAACCGGGACAGGGGTAGGAACTGAAGCTTTCTTT. Protein sequence: CSITGTGVGTEAFF.

The chain links TRBV9 to TRBJ2-3; a possible D gene is TRBD2 (6 bases). V shed 0 bases and J shed 1 base, with 12 bases lying between them. Germline values: CDR1 SGDLS, CDR2 YYNGEE. The CDR3 loop spans 16 amino acids. CDR3 amino acids: CASSVDWASGTDTQYF. CDR3 coding DNA: TGTGCCAGCAGCGTAGATTGGGCTAGCGGCACAGATACGCAGTATTTT.

J is TRBJ2-5 and V is TRBV28; TRBD2 matches 11 bases. Germline lookup yields CDR1 MDHEN and CDR2 SYDVKM. This CDR3 is 15 amino acids long. The junction had 10 bases not matched to a gene; V was cut back by 8 bases and J by 5 bases. The CDR3 sequence is CASSGLAGRGETQYF. DNA for the CDR3: TGTGCCAGCTCCGGACTAGCGGGCCGAGGGGAGACCCAGTACTTC.

This chain joins TRBV6-5 and TRBJ1-2; possible D gene TRBD1, 6 bases. V lost 2 bases, J lost 2 bases, and 12 bases lay in between. CDR3 size: 15 residues. Germline CDR1 and CDR2: MNHEY and SVGAGI. The CDR3 DNA reads as TGTGCCAGCAGTTACGTCGGGACACGGAACTATGGCTACACCTTC. This encodes CASSYVGTRNYGYTF.

The V call is TRBV18, the J call TRBJ1-1; D unresolved. With 0 bases removed from V and 11 bases from J, the gap between germline ends came to 13 bases. The CDR3 totals 13 residues. CDR1 KGHSH and CDR2 LQKENI come from the germline V gene. Written as DNA, the CDR3 is TGTGCCAGCTCACCACCTTTACTCGGTATGGCTTTCTTT. It is translated as CASSPPLLGMAFF.

CDR3 DNA sequence: TGTGCCAGCAGCCCAAGGGGCGTAACCTACGAGCAGTACTTC. Residues: CASSPRGVTYEQYF. The rearrangement links TRBV7-2 to TRBJ2-7; weak D call: TRBD1 (5 bases). V lost 5 bases and J lost 2, with 13 bases in between. Germline values: CDR1 SGHTA, CDR2 FQGNSA. The CDR3 is 14 residues long.

In DNA, the CDR3 is TGTGCCAGCAGTTTAAGAGGCACAGATACGCAGTATTTT. The encoded protein is CASSLRGTDTQYF. This rearrangement joins TRBV27 to TRBJ2-3; D is unclear. The CDR3 is 13 amino acids. V lost 2 bases to trimming and J lost 1 base, with 4 bases between them. CDR1 and CDR2 from the germline V gene are MNHEY and SMNVEV (reference sequence).

The V and J genes are TRBV27 and TRBJ1-5; D is undetermined. V lost 1 base and J lost 2, with 15 bases in between. The CDR3 is 17 amino acids. Per the germline V gene, CDR1 is MNHEY and CDR2 is SMNVEV (reference sequence). CDR3 loop: CASSLFAEADGNQPQHF. The CDR3 coding sequence is TGTGCCAGCAGTTTATTCGCGGAAGCGGATGGCAATCAGCCCCAGCATTTT.

This clone was found a few times. This chain uses TRBV19 with TRBJ2-3, with 10 bases identical to TRBD2. The CDR3 covers 15 residues. The V segment lost 3 bases and the J segment 3 bases; nucleotides outside the gene matches: 3. In germline, CDR1 is LNHDA, CDR2 SQIVND (reference sequence). The CDR3 here is CASSIATSGTDTQYF. The CDR3 DNA reads TGTGCCAGTAGTATCGCGACTAGCGGGACAGATACGCAGTATTTT.

V usage is TRBV28 and J usage is TRBJ1-2; possibly TRBD1 for D (5 bases). V lost 8 bases and J 4 bases, leaving 17 bases between the germline ends. Germline assignment: CDR1 MDHEN and CDR2 SYDVKM. The CDR3 runs 14 residues. The CDR3: CASVSSGAGYGYTF. CDR3 in DNA: TGTGCCAGCGTCAGTAGTGGGGCGGGCTATGGCTACACCTTC.

The chain is built from TRBV5-3 and TRBJ1-5, with 8 nucleotides matching TRBD1. TRBV5-3 is recorded as an ORF, its role being uncertain. The CDR3 has 15 residues. Trimming removed 10 bases from V and 2 bases from J; junction bases left unmatched: 11. The CDR3 coding sequence is TGTGCCCGCGCCCCCTCGGACAGGGGCAATCAGCCCCAGCATTTT. Translation gives CARAPSDRGNQPQHF.

The J gene is TRBJ2-3, the V gene TRBV9, with 10 bases fitting TRBD2. Germline CDR1 SGDLS, CDR2 YYNGEE. This CDR3 spans 14 amino acids. Trimming removed 4 bases from V and 3 bases from J; junction bases left unmatched: 2. The CDR3 nucleotides read TGTGCCAGCAGCTCTAGCGGGAGAACAGATACGCAGTATTTT. Its protein is CASSSSGRTDTQYF.

CDR3 protein: CASSQPAGVSDTQYF. CDR3 DNA: TGTGCCAGCAGCCAACCAGCGGGAGTCTCAGATACGCAGTATTTT. The rearrangement uses TRBV14 and TRBJ2-3; TRBD2 aligns across 8 bases. This CDR3 contains 15 residues. Trimming at V came to 2 bases and at J to 4 bases, leaving 5 bases not matched to a gene. Germline loops: CDR1 SGHDN, CDR2 FVKESK.